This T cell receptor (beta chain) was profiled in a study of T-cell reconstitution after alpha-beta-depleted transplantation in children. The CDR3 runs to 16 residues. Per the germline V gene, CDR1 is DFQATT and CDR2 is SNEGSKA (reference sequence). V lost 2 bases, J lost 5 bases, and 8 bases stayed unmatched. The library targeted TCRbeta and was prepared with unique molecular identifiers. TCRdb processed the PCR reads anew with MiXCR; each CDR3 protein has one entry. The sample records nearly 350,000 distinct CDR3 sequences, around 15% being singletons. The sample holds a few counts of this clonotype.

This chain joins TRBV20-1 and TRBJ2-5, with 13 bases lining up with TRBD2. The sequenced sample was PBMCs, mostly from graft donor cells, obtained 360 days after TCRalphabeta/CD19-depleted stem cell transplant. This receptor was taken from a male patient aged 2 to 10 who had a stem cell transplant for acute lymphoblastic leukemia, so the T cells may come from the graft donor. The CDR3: CSARSTSGRAFETQYF. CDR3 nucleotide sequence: TGCAGTGCTAGATCAACTAGCGGGAGGGCCTTTGAGACCCAGTACTTC.